The clone carrying this TCR beta chain is a singleton in its sample. The source of the sample is a study of blood T cell repertoires in COVID-19. In the source study's methods: Reference gene primer amplification in the assay estimated nucleated cell counts. The method was immunoSEQ multiplex PCR; TCRdb's version includes in-frame clones alone and lacks a portion of them. The DNA was the basis for D and trimming; V, J and clone size are from that table. The data hold tens of thousands of clones, with 88% observed a single time. CDR3 length equals 13 residues. The V and J ends lost 2 bases and 5 bases, in that order; junction bases with no gene match: 3. CDR1 is SGHRS and CDR2 is YFSETQ in the germline V gene.

This rearrangement joins TRBV5-1 to TRBJ2-7; 8 bases line up with TRBD1. Sequencing was performed on peripheral blood. The source is a human donor in a cohort sampled during active COVID-19. The donor label of this sample is uncertain. Here the CDR3 reads CASSFRGPNEQYF. For the CDR3, the DNA is TGCGCCAGCAGCTTCAGGGGGCCCAACGAGCAGTACTTC.